The sequence of this T cell receptor beta chain was determined in a study of siplizumab effects on memory and regulatory T cells. Whole-study findings and limits: The average Treg-derived proportion among mappable alloreactive CD4+ clones was 65% to 70% with siplizumab versus about 28% in controls.

In a few donor pairs, unstimulated naive, memory, effector memory and TEMRA subsets were sequenced. The data were produced by immunoSEQ multiplex PCR, yet TCRdb's version contains in-frame clones alone and is incomplete. The sample lists 45,000 to 50,000 clones, approximately 84% occurring once. The CDR3 spans 15 residues. Germline loops: CDR1 SEHNR, CDR2 FQNEAQ (reference sequence). Unmatched junction bases numbered 10, after V lost 5 bases and J lost 5 bases. Only a few counts were recorded for this clone. Antigen specificity is unknown. The source material was naive CD8+ T cells sorted from blood. This rearrangement joins TRBV7-9 to TRBJ1-2; TRBD1 aligns across 8 bases. This receptor was obtained from a human donor in good health. The CDR3 protein is CASSHGQGTLYGYTF. The CDR3 DNA sequence: TGTGCCAGCAGCCACGGACAGGGTACACTATATGGCTACACCTTC.